The 18 T cell receptor beta chains given below trace back to one sample, sequenced in a study of brain T cells in children with intractable seizures. This sample's time point: blood from clinic visit 5 months post-surgery; TSC patient then seizure free. The assay was immunoSEQ multiplex PCR, and TCRdb's table has in-frame clones only and misses some. The data show about 340,000 clones, about 93% seen once. Sequenced material: peripheral blood, taken more than 4 months after surgery. These receptors all come from a boy under two years old with tuberous sclerosis and intractable seizures.

The chain is built from TRBV2 and TRBJ1-3; possibly TRBD1 for D (6 bases). There are 17 residues in the CDR3. The V end was cut by 3 bases, the J end by 0 bases, with 15 bases between. Looked up from germline, CDR1 is SNHLY and CDR2 is FYNNEI. The CDR3 sequence is CASSDLIGGISGNTIYF. In DNA, the CDR3 is TGTGCCAGCAGTGACCTGATAGGGGGGATCTCTGGAAACACCATATATTTT.

The chain uses TRBV6-5 and TRBJ2-3; 10 nucleotides align to TRBD2. Germline V gene data show CDR1 as MNHEY and CDR2 as SVGAGI. CDR3 size: 14 residues. With 2 bases clipped from V and 5 bases from J, the junction kept 1 base outside the gene matches. In DNA, the CDR3 is TGTGCCAGCAGTTACAGCGGGAGGGTAGATACGCAGTATTTT. This sequence encodes CASSYSGRVDTQYF.

The table lists this clone with a count of one. V usage is TRBV3-1 (or the pseudogene TRBV3-2) and J usage is TRBJ1-5, with 8 nucleotides matching TRBD1. Germline CDR1 is LGHDT and CDR2 is YNNKEL (reference sequence). The CDR3 spans 15 residues. The V segment lost 5 bases and the J segment 3 bases; nucleotides outside the gene matches: 6. In nucleotides, the CDR3 is TGTGCCAGCAGCTCTGGACAGGGATCCAATCAGCCCCAGCATTTT. Its protein product is CASSSGQGSNQPQHF.

The V call is TRBV5-1, the J call TRBJ1-1, with 7 bases lining up with TRBD1. Germline assignment: CDR1 SGHRS and CDR2 YFSETQ. CDR3 length: 15 residues. Trimming removed 10 bases from V and 11 bases from J; junction bases left unmatched: 23. CDR3 in DNA: TGCGCCCCCTACCAGATCCGGGACAGACGGTACGAGGCTTTCTTT. Amino acid sequence: CAPYQIRDRRYEAFF. The variable domain in full, with the rest retrieved from reference TRBV5-1 and TRBJ1-1, is KAGVTQTPRYLIKTRGQQVTLSCSPISGHRSVSWYQQTPGQGLQFLFEYFSETQRNKGNFPGRFSGRQFSNSRSEMNVSTLELGDSALYLCAPYQIRDRRYEAFFGQGTRLTVV.

This clone was found once. The chain uses TRBV5-4 and TRBJ2-5, with D uncertain. The V gene lost 3 bases and the J gene lost 3 bases, with 12 bases spanning the gap. Germline-derived CDR1 and CDR2 are SGHNT and YYREEE (reference sequence). The CDR3 contains 14 residues. CDR3 loop: CASSSLPSKETQYF. CDR3 DNA sequence: TGTGCCAGCAGCTCTCTCCCAAGCAAAGAGACCCAGTACTTC. The entire variable domain, with the rest obtained from reference TRBV5-4 and TRBJ2-5, is as follows: ETGVTQSPTHLIKTRGQQVTLRCSSQSGHNTVSWYQQALGQGPQFIFQYYREEENGRGNFPPRFSGLQFPNYSSELNVNALELDDSALYLCASSSLPSKETQYFGPGTRLLVL.

The CDR3 bases are TGTGCCAGCAGCGTGGGCTGGGACAGGGGGTGGTACGAGCAGTACTTC. It encodes CASSVGWDRGWYEQYF. The genes are TRBV9 and TRBJ2-7; 11 bases fit TRBD1. CDR3 size: 16 residues. V shed 2 bases, J shed 4 bases, and the junction held 8 bases outside the gene matches. Germline V CDR1 and CDR2: SGDLS, YYNGEE.

The sample holds one count of this clone. The gene calls are TRBV5-4 and TRBJ2-3; 7 bases are shared with TRBD2. This CDR3 has 15 residues. V lost 0 bases and J lost 2; bases outside the gene matches: 3. The V gene's germline CDR1 is SGHNT and CDR2 YYREEE (reference sequence). The CDR3 is CASSLGTRVTDTQYF. CDR3 bases: TGTGCCAGCAGCTTGGGGACTAGGGTCACAGATACGCAGTATTTT. The full variable domain, its missing parts supplied by reference TRBV5-4 and TRBJ2-3, is ETGVTQSPTHLIKTRGQQVTLRCSSQSGHNTVSWYQQALGQGPQFIFQYYREEENGRGNFPPRFSGLQFPNYSSELNVNALELDDSALYLCASSLGTRVTDTQYFGPGTRLTVL.

The chain employs TRBV27 and TRBJ2-2; D call uncertain. CDR3 size: 11 residues. The V gene's germline CDR1 is MNHEY and CDR2 SMNVEV (reference sequence). V shed 6 bases and J shed 6 bases, with 5 bases lying between them. The CDR3 region is CASRSSGELFF. The CDR3 DNA follows: TGTGCCAGCAGGTCGTCCGGGGAGCTGTTTTTT.

CDR3 bases: TGCAGCGTTGAAGACAGGGGCTCTGGAAACACCATATATTTT. Translation: CSVEDRGSGNTIYF. The J gene is TRBJ1-3, the V gene TRBV29-1; D may be TRBD1 (6 bases). Per the germline V gene, CDR1 is SQVTM and CDR2 is ANQGSEA. The CDR3 has 14 amino acids. The ends were cut back, 0 bases at V and 0 bases at J, with 6 bases in the middle.

This clone came up once. J is TRBJ2-5 and V is TRBV30; 13 positions match TRBD2. The CDR3 sequence is 16 residues long. Germline loops: CDR1 GTSNPN, CDR2 SVGIG (reference sequence). J gave up 4 bases and V 2 bases, and 7 bases lay outside the gene matches. The CDR3 is CAWSNIRLAGGETQYF. In DNA form, the CDR3 reads TGTGCCTGGAGTAATATTCGACTAGCGGGAGGAGAGACCCAGTACTTC.

J is TRBJ2-1 and V is TRBV11-3; D possibly corresponds to TRBD2 (5 bases). Per germline, CDR1 SGHNT and CDR2 YENEEA. The CDR3 contains 14 residues. V lost 5 bases and J 6 bases, leaving 14 bases between the germline ends. For the CDR3, the DNA is TGTGCCAGCAGCCCGCTTCGGGGATCCAATGAGCAGTTCTTC. It yields the protein CASSPLRGSNEQFF. The full variable domain, its missing parts supplied by reference TRBV11-3 and TRBJ2-1, is EAGVVQSPRYKIIEKKQPVAFWCNPISGHNTLYWYLQNLGQGPELLIRYENEEAVDDSQLPKDRFSAERLKGVDSTLKIQPAELGDSAVYLCASSPLRGSNEQFFGPGTRLTVL.

This clone was found a few times. This chain uses TRBV7-6 with TRBJ1-2; no clear D. The CDR3 is 12 residues long. Germline V gives CDR1 SGHVS, CDR2 FNYEAQ. V lost 5 bases and J lost 5, with 9 bases in between. This CDR3 reads CASSPVGYGYTF. The CDR3 region has the DNA TGTGCCAGCAGCCCAGTGGGTTATGGCTACACCTTC.

V is TRBV6-4 and J is TRBJ2-1; the match to TRBD2 covers 8 bases. The CDR3 contains 16 residues. V gave up 3 bases and J gave up 3 bases; unmatched junction bases: 7. Germline V gives CDR1 MRHNA, CDR2 SNTAGT. The CDR3 sequence is CASSELAGGRYNEQFF. DNA of the CDR3: TGTGCCAGCAGTGAACTCGCGGGAGGTCGCTACAATGAGCAGTTCTTC.

This chain links TRBV11-2 with TRBJ2-7; 9 bases fit TRBD2. Germline assignment: CDR1 SGHAT and CDR2 FQNNGV. V lost 3 bases and J lost 2; bases outside the gene matches: 5. The CDR3 covers 15 residues. The CDR3 protein is CASSFSGSGPYEQYF. CDR3 sequence (DNA): TGTGCCAGCAGCTTTAGCGGGAGTGGCCCCTACGAGCAGTACTTC.

The rearrangement uses TRBV4-2 and TRBJ2-6; 8 nucleotides match TRBD1. Germline lookup yields CDR1 LGHNA and CDR2 YNFKEQ. The ends lost 4 bases at V and 2 bases at J; junction bases unmatched: 19. This CDR3 spans 21 amino acids. The CDR3 protein is CASSRSGQGLTFPAGANVLTF. The CDR3, as DNA: TGTGCCAGCAGCCGTTCAGGACAGGGCTTAACCTTCCCGGCTGGGGCCAACGTCCTGACTTTC.

The rearrangement links TRBV7-9 to TRBJ1-2; unclear D gene. The length of the CDR3 is 19 residues. The germline V gene has CDR1 SEHNR and CDR2 FQNEAQ (reference sequence). Trimming pared 7 bases from V and 5 bases from J, leaving 32 bases between. The CDR3 nucleotides read TGTGCCAGCAAGATTTGGAGTAGTAGACCTCGGGGTCTCCGTTATGGCTACACCTTC. Amino acids: CASKIWSSRPRGLRYGYTF.

This chain uses TRBV12-3 or TRBV12-4 with TRBJ1-2, with D possibly being TRBD1 (5 bases). The CDR3 is 13 residues long. V gave up 5 bases and J gave up 4 bases, with 11 bases separating them. In DNA form, the CDR3 reads TGTGCCAGCAGTCCAGACAGCCTCTATGGCTACACCTTC. Its translation is CASSPDSLYGYTF.

The chain has TRBV6-5 and TRBJ2-7; no clear D. Germline CDR1 is MNHEY and CDR2 is SVGAGI. The V end lost 6 bases, the J end lost 2 bases, and 11 bases lay between the germline ends. The CDR3 spans 13 residues. CDR3 in DNA: TGTGCCAGCAGGAAAAGGGTAGCCTACGAGCAGTACTTC. Protein: CASRKRVAYEQYF.